This T cell receptor beta chain originates from a study of cytomegalovirus exposure and HLA in healthy donors. Germline loops: CDR1 MDHEN, CDR2 SYDVKM. CDR3 length: 14 amino acids. V gave up 5 bases and J gave up 5 bases; unmatched junction bases: 7. 13 Jbeta primers and 60 Vbeta primers were used for the PCR. Clones were sequenced by immunoSEQ multiplex PCR, and TCRdb holds only the in-frame ones, with some missing. The table has roughly 81,000 clones, roughly 80% seen once; the top ten hold roughly 1.9%. This clone has a single count. The sequencing sample was made of PBMCs. The source is a boy between 10 and 17 years old in good health and CMV-seronegative. This rearrangement joins TRBV28 to TRBJ1-1, with 8 bases aligning to TRBD1. The CDR3 DNA is TGTGCCAGCAGTCCCTGGACAGGGATGACTGAAGCTTTCTTT. Encoded protein: CASSPWTGMTEAFF.